The T cell receptor beta chain described here comes from a study of cytomegalovirus exposure and HLA in healthy donors. Trimming cost V 2 bases and J 3 bases, with 9 bases left between them. CDR1 and CDR2 from the germline V gene are SGHAT and FQNNGV. The CDR3 has 14 residues. PCR was performed using 60 Vbeta and 13 Jbeta primers. Some clones are missing from TCRdb's copy, which holds only in-frame ones; the method was immunoSEQ multiplex PCR. The listing records 100,000 to 150,000 clones. The TCR originated in a man younger than 35 in good health and CMV-seronegative. Sample: PBMCs. V and J are TRBV11-2 and TRBJ2-3; the D is unclear. This chain's CDR3 is CASSLRVVTDTQYF. CDR3 DNA sequence: TGTGCCAGCAGCTTACGGGTCGTTACAGATACGCAGTATTTT.